A selection of T cell receptor beta chains follows, all from one sample in a study of blood T cells in healthy people across ages. TCRdb re-called the 5' RACE reads with MiXCR, one entry per CDR3 protein. The table lists hundreds of thousands of distinct CDR3 sequences, roughly 64% of them singletons. The material sequenced was blood. Receptors originate from a man aged 30-40 years in good health. The CDR3 runs from the conserved cysteine through the conserved F or W. D genes are given only for firm matches. A row's size may be missing; if present it is once, few, many or a size class.

TRBD2	-	TRBV5-6	TRBJ2-1	TGTGCCAGCAGCTTTGGCGGGAGAAACAATGAGCAGTTCTTC	CASSFGGRNNEQFF
-	-	TRBV15	TRBJ2-3	TGTGCCACCAGCAGAGAGGGGGGATCCGATACGCAGTATTTT	CATSREGGSDTQYF
-	-	TRBV12-3/TRBV12-4	TRBJ2-3	TGTGCCATCTCAAAGAAGGGGGGGGCAGATACGCAGTATTTT	CAISKKGGADTQYF
-	few	TRBV3-1	TRBJ2-1	TGTGCCAGCAGCCAAGATTGGGGAGCTTCTGAGGATGAGCAGTTCTTC	CASSQDWGASEDEQFF
TRBD1	-	TRBV28	TRBJ1-4	TGTGCCAGCAGGACAGGGATTAATGAAAAACTGTTTTTT	CASRTGINEKLFF
TRBD2	-	TRBV7-6	TRBJ2-1	TGTGCCAGCAGCTCAACTTCCGGGACTAGCGGGCATGAGCAGTTCTTC	CASSSTSGTSGHEQFF
-	few	TRBV7-2	TRBJ2-5	TGTGCCAGCAGCAAAGGGCCGCAAGAGACCCAGTACTTC	CASSKGPQETQYF
TRBD2	-	TRBV11-2	TRBJ2-5	TGTGCCAGCAGCTTACCCCGTAGCGGGAGGGGGAGGGAGACCCAGTACTTC	CASSLPRSGRGRETQYF
-	-	TRBV12-3/TRBV12-4	TRBJ2-4	TGTGCCAGCAGCCGGGACGGATACTACGAACAGTACTTC	CASSRDGYYEQYF
-	few	TRBV29-1	TRBJ2-3	TGCAGCGTTCAGCAGGCCGGCACAGATACGCAGTATTTT	CSVQQAGTDTQYF
TRBD2	-	TRBV4-1	TRBJ2-5	TGCGCCAGCAGCCCGTTAGTGGCAGCCGGGACTAGCGGGCCGCAAGAGACCCAGTACTTC	CASSPLVAAGTSGPQETQYF
-	-	TRBV13	TRBJ1-2	TGTGCCAGCAGCTCTCACAGGACCCTCTATAGTGGCTACACCTTC	CASSSHRTLYSGYTF
-	-	TRBV6-1	TRBJ1-1	TGTGCCAGCAGTGAAATTGGGCAGACTGAAGCTTTCTTT	CASSEIGQTEAFF
-	-	TRBV12-3/TRBV12-4	TRBJ2-7	TGTGCCAGCAGTGTATCCGTGGGGGGCCGGGAGCAGTACTTC	CASSVSVGGREQYF
TRBD2	-	TRBV10-3	TRBJ2-5	TGTGCCATCGGGGTAGCGGGATCCATCCAAGAGACCCAGTACTTC	CAIGVAGSIQETQYF
TRBD1	-	TRBV20-1	TRBJ2-7	TGCAGTGCTAGAAGGGACAGGGGTAACGAGCAGTACTTC	CSARRDRGNEQYF
TRBD2	-	TRBV4-1	TRBJ2-7	TGCGCCAGCAGCCAAGTTGCCAGCGGGAGTAAACGCGAGCAGTACTTC	CASSQVASGSKREQYF
TRBD1	few	TRBV18	TRBJ1-6	TGTGCCAGCTCACCCCAGGGACAGGGAGATTCACCCCTCCACTTT	CASSPQGQGDSPLHF
-	few	TRBV4-2	TRBJ2-4	TGTGCCAGCAGCCAAGATGTGGGGCGCGGTGGGTACTTC	CASSQDVGRGGYF
TRBD2	-	TRBV5-1	TRBJ2-1	TGCGCCAGCAGCTTGGTCCTAGCGGGGCGACAGTTCTTC	CASSLVLAGRQFF
TRBD1	-	TRBV15	TRBJ1-4	TGTGCCACCAGCAGGGCCCCGGGACAGTATAATGAAAAACTGTTTTTT	CATSRAPGQYNEKLFF
TRBD2	-	TRBV29-1	TRBJ2-7	TGCAGCGTTGTCTACGGCGGGAGGGACGAGCAGTACTTC	CSVVYGGRDEQYF
TRBD1	many	TRBV28	TRBJ2-5	TGTGCCAGCAGAAAGACAGGGCTGGAGACCCAGTACTTC	CASRKTGLETQYF
TRBD1	few	TRBV6-2/TRBV6-3	TRBJ2-7	TGTGCCAGCAGCTCATTCCCGGGACAGGGACACAATGAGCAGTACTTC	CASSSFPGQGHNEQYF
TRBD1	once	TRBV20-1	TRBJ1-5	TGCAGTGCTAGAGCCCCGGGACAGTCGGGCGGGGGCAATCAGCCCCAGCATTTT	CSARAPGQSGGGNQPQHF
TRBD2	once	TRBV11-2	TRBJ2-3	TGTGCCAGCAGCTCCCTAGCGGGAGGGATAGGGAATACGCAGTATTTT	CASSSLAGGIGNTQYF
TRBD2	-	TRBV9	TRBJ2-7	TGTGCCAGCAGCGCGACTAGCGCCGAGCAGTACTTC	CASSATSAEQYF
-	-	TRBV27	TRBJ2-7	TGTGCCAGCAGCCCCAGCGGCGGGGAGGCATTCTACGAGCAGTACTTC	CASSPSGGEAFYEQYF